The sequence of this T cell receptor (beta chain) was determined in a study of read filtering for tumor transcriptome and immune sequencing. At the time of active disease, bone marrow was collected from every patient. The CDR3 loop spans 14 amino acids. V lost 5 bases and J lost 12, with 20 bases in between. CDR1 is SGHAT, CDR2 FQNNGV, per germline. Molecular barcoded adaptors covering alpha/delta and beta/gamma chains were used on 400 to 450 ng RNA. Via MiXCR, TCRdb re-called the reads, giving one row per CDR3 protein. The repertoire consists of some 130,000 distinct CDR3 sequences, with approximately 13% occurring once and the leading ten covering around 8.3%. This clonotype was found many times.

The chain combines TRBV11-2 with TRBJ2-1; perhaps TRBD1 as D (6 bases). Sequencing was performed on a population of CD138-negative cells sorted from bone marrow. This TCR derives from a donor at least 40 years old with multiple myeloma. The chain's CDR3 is CASSVTKPQGGQFF. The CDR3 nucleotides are TGTGCCAGCAGCGTGACTAAGCCTCAAGGGGGGCAGTTCTTC.